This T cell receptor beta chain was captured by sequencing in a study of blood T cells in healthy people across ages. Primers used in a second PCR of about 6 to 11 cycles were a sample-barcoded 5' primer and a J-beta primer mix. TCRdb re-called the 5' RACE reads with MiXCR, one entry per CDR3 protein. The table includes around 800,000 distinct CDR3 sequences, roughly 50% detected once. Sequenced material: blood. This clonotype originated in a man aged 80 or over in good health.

The CDR3 here is CASRDHQGDYNEQFF. In DNA form, the CDR3 reads TGTGCCAGCAGAGACCATCAGGGGGACTACAATGAGCAGTTCTTC. The rearrangement uses TRBV27 and TRBJ2-1, with 7 bases lining up with TRBD1. Germline-derived CDR1 and CDR2 are MNHEY and SMNVEV (reference sequence). J was trimmed by 3 bases and V by 6 bases; bases with no gene match: 8. CDR3 length: 15 amino acids.